This T cell receptor beta chain emerged from a study of neurological immune-mediated disorders. Overall study results and limits: HTLV-1-associated myelopathy ranked highest for TCR clonal expansion and multiple sclerosis lowest, beneath healthy controls.

This clonotype occurred many times. The antigen remains undetermined. With 10-nucleotide random UMIs included, cDNA was synthesized by 5'RACE. Each CDR3 protein gets one entry after TCRdb re-called the 5' RACE reads with MiXCR. The table lists about 66,000 distinct CDR3 sequences, around 3.9% of them singletons. The unsorted libraries were generated from a total of 2 million PBMCs, which had been stored in RNAlater at -80 C. The source of this sequence is a man aged 25-40 years with multiple sclerosis. The specimen sequenced was PBMCs.

The CDR3, as DNA: TGCAGTGCTAGAGTGAGGGGGTGGAGCTCCTACAATGAGCAGTTCTTC. Its translation: CSARVRGWSSYNEQFF. The chain has TRBV20-1 and TRBJ2-1; D may be TRBD1 (6 bases). The CDR3 has 16 amino acids. CDR1 is DFQATT and CDR2 is SNEGSKA in the germline V gene (reference sequence). Deletions cut 1 base from V and 0 bases from J, with 13 bases between.